This paragraph covers one T cell receptor (beta chain) sequence. The sample belongs to a study of shared clonotypes between healthy human individuals. Profiled with immunoSEQ multiplex PCR; TCRdb holds only in-frame clones, not every one. The data show approximately 400,000 clones, 96% seen once. Germline loops: CDR1 MRHNA, CDR2 SNTAGT. There are 13 residues in the CDR3. V lost 9 bases, J lost 5 bases, and 14 bases lay in between. The clonotype originates from a man aged 25 to 45 in good health. The chain employs TRBV6-4 and TRBJ1-5, with D possibly being TRBD1 (5 bases). Sequencing used memory CD8+ T cells sorted from blood. The subset here: CD45RO+ cells pooled with CCR7-negative TemRA cells. The CDR3 region is CARRGVNHQPQHF. The CDR3 region has the DNA TGTGCCAGACGAGGGGTAAACCATCAGCCCCAGCATTTT.